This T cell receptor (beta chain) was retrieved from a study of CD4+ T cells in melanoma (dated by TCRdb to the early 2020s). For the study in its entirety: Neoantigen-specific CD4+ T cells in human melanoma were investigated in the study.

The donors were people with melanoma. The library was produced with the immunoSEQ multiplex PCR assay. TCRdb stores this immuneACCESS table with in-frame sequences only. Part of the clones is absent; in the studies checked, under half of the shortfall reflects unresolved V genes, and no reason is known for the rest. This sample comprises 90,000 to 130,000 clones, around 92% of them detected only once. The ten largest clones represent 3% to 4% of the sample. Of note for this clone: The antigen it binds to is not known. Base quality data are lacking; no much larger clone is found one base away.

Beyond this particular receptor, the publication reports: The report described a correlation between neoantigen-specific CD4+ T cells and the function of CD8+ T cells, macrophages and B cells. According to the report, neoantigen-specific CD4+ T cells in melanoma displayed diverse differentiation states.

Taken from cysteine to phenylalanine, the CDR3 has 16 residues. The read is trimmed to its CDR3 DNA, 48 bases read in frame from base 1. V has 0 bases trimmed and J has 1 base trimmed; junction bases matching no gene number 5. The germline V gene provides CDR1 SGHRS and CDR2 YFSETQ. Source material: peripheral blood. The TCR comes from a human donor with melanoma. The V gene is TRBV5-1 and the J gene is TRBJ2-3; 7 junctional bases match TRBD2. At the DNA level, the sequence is TGCGCCAGCAGCTTGGAGGGAACTAGCGGCACAGATACGCAGTATTTT. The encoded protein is CASSLEGTSGTDTQYF.